Listed below are T cell receptor beta chains from one sample, sequenced in a study of CD8+ T cells in alopecia areata. Assay: immunoSEQ multiplex PCR; the TCRdb copy retains only in-frame clones and omits some. The repertoire includes 180,000 or so clones, about half of them detected once, and over 9% sits in the top ten. The source was CD8+ T cells sorted from blood, collected at roughly week 53, from a patient treated with tofacitinib. All receptors come from a human donor with alopecia areata. CDR3s include the opening cysteine and the closing phenylalanine or tryptophan. A D gene is named only where the DNA matches it firmly. Size is stated for part of the rows, as once, few or many counts, or as a class when the clone is expanded.

CDR3 length	V gene	D gene	J gene	clone size	CDR3 protein	CDR3 DNA
16	TRBV5-4	TRBD1	TRBJ1-2	once	CASSRTGGVLNYGYTF	TGTGCCAGCAGCCGGACAGGGGGTGTCTTAAACTATGGCTACACCTTC
15	TRBV19	-	TRBJ1-5	-	CASSIDREGNQPQHF	TGTGCCAGTAGTATAGACAGGGAGGGAAATCAGCCCCAGCATTTT
17	TRBV9	TRBD1	TRBJ2-7	-	CASSVAVGGTANYEQYF	TGTGCCAGCAGCGTAGCAGTGGGTGGGACAGCCAACTACGAGCAGTACTTC
14	TRBV7-9	-	TRBJ2-5	-	CASSPGRLQETQYF	TGTGCCAGCAGCCCCGGACGGTTACAAGAGACCCAGTACTTC
13	TRBV30	-	TRBJ2-3	-	CAWSVLGTDTQYF	TGTGCCTGGAGTGTACTCGGCACAGATACGCAGTATTTT
14	TRBV7-4	TRBD1	TRBJ2-7	few	CASSLGQGAYEQYF	TGTGCCAGCAGCCTGGGACAGGGGGCATACGAGCAGTACTTC
13	TRBV18	-	TRBJ1-2	-	CASSPREDYGYTF	TGTGCCAGCTCACCCAGGGAGGACTATGGCTACACCTTC
16	TRBV12-5	TRBD2	TRBJ2-3	few	CASHPSRRGVTDTQYF	TGTGCTTCGCACCCCTCTCGGCGGGGGGTCACAGATACGCAGTATTTT
19	TRBV2	TRBD1	TRBJ2-2	-	CASSEPRMWTGVDTGELFF	TGTGCCAGCAGTGAACCTCGAATGTGGACAGGGGTCGACACCGGGGAGCTGTTTTTT
13	TRBV9	-	TRBJ2-7	-	CASSVGVAGEQYF	TGTGCCAGCAGCGTAGGCGTAGCTGGGGAGCAGTACTTC
15	TRBV4-1	-	TRBJ2-5	-	CASSPQTSSGETQYF	TGCGCCAGCAGCCCACAGACTAGTAGTGGCGAGACCCAGTACTTC
15	TRBV5-1	-	TRBJ2-7	-	CASSLRQGKYYEQYF	TGCGCCAGCAGCTTGCGGCAGGGGAAATACTACGAGCAGTACTTC
14	TRBV7-3	-	TRBJ2-3	few	CASSLSDSTDTQYF	TGTGCCAGCAGCTTAAGCGACAGCACAGATACGCAGTATTTT
14	TRBV5-8	-	TRBJ2-5	few	CASSRRDGRRSQYF	TGTGCCAGCAGCCGCCGGGACGGCCGTCGGTCCCAGTACTTC
14	TRBV29-1	TRBD1	TRBJ1-5	-	CSVGGQGAGQPQHF	TGCAGCGTGGGGGGACAGGGGGCCGGTCAGCCCCAGCATTTT
12	TRBV29-1	-	TRBJ2-2	-	CSGHWNTGELFF	TGCAGCGGCCACTGGAACACCGGGGAGCTGTTTTTT
12	TRBV6-1	-	TRBJ1-1	-	CASTLGTLEAFF	TGTGCCAGCACCCTGGGGACACTCGAAGCTTTCTTT
15	TRBV30	-	TRBJ1-2	-	CAWSVSSGVVYGYTF	TGTGCCTGGAGTGTGAGTTCGGGGGTTGTTTATGGCTACACCTTC
16	TRBV4-3	-	TRBJ1-6	-	CASSLSPGVGDSPLHF	TGCGCCAGCAGCCTCTCGCCAGGGGTCGGGGATTCACCCCTCCACTTT
15	TRBV7-9	TRBD1	TRBJ1-1	few	CASSPGTGGLTEAFF	TGTGCCAGCAGCCCAGGGACAGGGGGCTTGACTGAAGCTTTCTTT
15	TRBV7-2	TRBD2	TRBJ2-4	-	CASSLTGGPSIIQYF	TGTGCCAGCAGCTTAACGGGGGGGCCGAGTATCATTCAGTACTTC
12	TRBV30	-	TRBJ2-4	few	CAWSQGLEIQYF	TGTGCCTGGAGTCAGGGTCTCGAAATTCAGTACTTC
13	TRBV10-3	TRBD1	TRBJ1-5	-	CAIGTGEDQPQHF	TGTGCCATTGGGACAGGGGAGGATCAGCCCCAGCATTTT
17	TRBV7-6	TRBD2	TRBJ2-7	-	CASSLRMGLAVGGEQYF	TGTGCCAGCAGCTTAAGGATGGGACTAGCGGTGGGGGGCGAGCAGTACTTC